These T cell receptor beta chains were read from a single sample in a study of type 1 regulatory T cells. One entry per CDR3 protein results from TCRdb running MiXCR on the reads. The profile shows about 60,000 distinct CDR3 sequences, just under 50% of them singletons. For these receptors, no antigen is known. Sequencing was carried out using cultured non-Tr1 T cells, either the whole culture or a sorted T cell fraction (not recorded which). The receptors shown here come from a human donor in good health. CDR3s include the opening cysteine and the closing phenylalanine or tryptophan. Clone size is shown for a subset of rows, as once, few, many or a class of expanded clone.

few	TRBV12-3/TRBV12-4	CASSLETGGYGYTF
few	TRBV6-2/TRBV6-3	CASSYSGQSTRNEQFF
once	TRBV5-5	CASSFYGLAGINSPLHF
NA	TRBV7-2	CASSPPRDRNEQFF
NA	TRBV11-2	CASSFRTLGNNEQFF
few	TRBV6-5	CASSYFSDTEAFF
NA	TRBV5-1	CASSLGTSPNYEQYF
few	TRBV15	CATSRGPTDTQYF
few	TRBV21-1	CASSNLRPNEKLFF
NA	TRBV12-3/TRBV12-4	CASRTGTGGYTQYF
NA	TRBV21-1	CASSKPPLLGSDTGELFF
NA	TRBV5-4	CASSLARGGATDTQYF
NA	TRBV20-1	CSARGGAGYEQYF
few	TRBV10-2	CASSIQGGVSPLHF
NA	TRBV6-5	CASSYSTGTGQRGYTF
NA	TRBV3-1	CASSQGYMANTEAFF
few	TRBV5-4	CASSLKGRTDTQYF
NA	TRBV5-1	CASSWDSMNTEAFF
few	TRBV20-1	CSAGSSYNEQFF
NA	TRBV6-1	CASKPDGGTEAFF
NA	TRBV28	CASRRQGSSYNEQFF
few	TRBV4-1	CASSGQGSYEAFF
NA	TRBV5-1	CASSSGQGGGYGYTF
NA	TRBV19	CASSIARTGKDQPQHF
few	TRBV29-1	CSVSFGPRADYEQYF
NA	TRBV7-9	CASSPPPTPERSYEQYF
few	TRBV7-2	CASSQWSGAGTGELFF
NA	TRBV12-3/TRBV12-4	CASSPGTGGLVNGYTF
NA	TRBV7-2	CASSPQLSYNEQFF
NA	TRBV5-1	CASSLGPTQYEQYF
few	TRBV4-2	CASSRNPGQGSDTQYF
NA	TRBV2	CATGSGLATPYNEQFF
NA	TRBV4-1	CASSQDPGVAGSGEQFF
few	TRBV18	CASSPEGRKAFF
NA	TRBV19	CASRGQKNSPLHF
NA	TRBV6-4	CASSDSLSGTSGGTDTQYF
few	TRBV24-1	CATAPAGRGGPSEQFF
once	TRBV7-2	CASSLSSGVNNEQFF
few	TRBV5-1	CASSPSGGAFNEQFF
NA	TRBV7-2	CASSLGPSTSGGSLDTQYF
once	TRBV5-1	CASSVLGEQGEKLFF
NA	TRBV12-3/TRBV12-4	CASTFRGQFTEAFF
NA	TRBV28	CASSLRGEAFF
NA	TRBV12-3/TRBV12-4	CASRPTFRRTQYF
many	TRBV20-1	CSADSLTGANVLTF
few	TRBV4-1	CASSQDFGAGGPPDTQYF
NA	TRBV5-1	CASAGTGYNEQFF
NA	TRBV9	CASSVASGWQETQHF
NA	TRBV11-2	CASSTLATGGELFF
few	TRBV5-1	CASSSNSGGGRTGELFF
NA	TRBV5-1	CASSLGQLYNEQFF
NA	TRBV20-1	CSASAGTGIEKLFF
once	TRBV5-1	CASSQLMNTETFF
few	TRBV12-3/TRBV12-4	CASSLSPVSFGVHF
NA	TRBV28	CASSFLLAGGRETQYF
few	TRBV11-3	CASSTRTGWGDNEQFF
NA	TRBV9	CASSLGEGTVYGYTF
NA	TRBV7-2	CASSSGLFNNEKLFF
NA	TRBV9	CASSVAGYPTGANVLTF
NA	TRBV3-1	CASSQEYVRGSTEAFF